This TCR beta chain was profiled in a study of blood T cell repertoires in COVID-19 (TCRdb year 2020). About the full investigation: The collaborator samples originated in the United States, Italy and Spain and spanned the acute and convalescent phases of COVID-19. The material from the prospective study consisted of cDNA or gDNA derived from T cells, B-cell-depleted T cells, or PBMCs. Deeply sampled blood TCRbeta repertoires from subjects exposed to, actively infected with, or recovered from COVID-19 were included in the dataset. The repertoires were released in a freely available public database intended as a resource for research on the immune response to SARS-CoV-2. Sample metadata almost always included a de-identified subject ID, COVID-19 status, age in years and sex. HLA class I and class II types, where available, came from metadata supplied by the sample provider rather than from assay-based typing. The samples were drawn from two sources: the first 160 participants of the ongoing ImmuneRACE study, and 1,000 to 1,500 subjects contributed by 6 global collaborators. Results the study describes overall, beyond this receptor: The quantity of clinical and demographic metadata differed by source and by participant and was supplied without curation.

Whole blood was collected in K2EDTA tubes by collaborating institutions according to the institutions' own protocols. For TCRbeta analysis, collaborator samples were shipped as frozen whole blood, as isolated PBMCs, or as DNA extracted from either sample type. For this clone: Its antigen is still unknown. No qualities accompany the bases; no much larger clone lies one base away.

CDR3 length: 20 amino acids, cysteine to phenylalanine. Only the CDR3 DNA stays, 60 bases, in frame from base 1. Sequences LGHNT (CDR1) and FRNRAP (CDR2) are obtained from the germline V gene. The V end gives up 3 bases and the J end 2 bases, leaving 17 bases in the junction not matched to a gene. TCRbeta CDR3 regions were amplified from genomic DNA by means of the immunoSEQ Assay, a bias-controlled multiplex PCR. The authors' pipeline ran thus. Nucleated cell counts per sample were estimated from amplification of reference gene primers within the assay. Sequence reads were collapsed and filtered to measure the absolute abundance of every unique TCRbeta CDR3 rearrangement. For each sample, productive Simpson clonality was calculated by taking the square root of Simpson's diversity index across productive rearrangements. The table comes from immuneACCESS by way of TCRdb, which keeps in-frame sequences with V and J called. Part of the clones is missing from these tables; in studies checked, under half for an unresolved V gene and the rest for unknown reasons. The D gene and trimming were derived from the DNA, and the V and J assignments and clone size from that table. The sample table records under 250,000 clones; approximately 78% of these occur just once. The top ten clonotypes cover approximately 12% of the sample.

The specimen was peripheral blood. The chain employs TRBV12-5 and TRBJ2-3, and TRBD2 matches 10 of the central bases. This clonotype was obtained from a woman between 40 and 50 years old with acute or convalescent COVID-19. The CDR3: CASGFYRGRVAGGPTDTQYF. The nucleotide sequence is TGTGCTAGTGGTTTCTACAGGGGGAGGGTAGCGGGGGGCCCCACAGATACGCAGTATTTT.